The table lists the clone carrying this T cell receptor (beta chain) with a few counts. Antigen unknown. The sample is drawn from a study of T cells after yellow fever vaccination. By 5'RACE template switching, TCR cDNA was produced, with a universal primer site and UMIs added in the process. From the 5' RACE reads, TCRdb called clonotypes with MiXCR, one entry per CDR3 protein. The sample yields some 290,000 distinct CDR3 sequences, 9.5% to 12% seen once. Regarding the study as a whole: Contaminants from the bulk population, in the form of abundant clonotypes, could be found in FACS-sorted repertoires. Most primary-vaccination clones reappeared after the booster (more than 95% CD4, about 90% CD8).

The germline V gene has CDR1 DFQATT and CDR2 SNEGSKA (reference sequence). V was pared by 1 base and J by 5 bases, with 8 bases between. The CDR3 spans 13 residues. This sample comprised CD4+ T cells sorted from PBMCs, obtained 45 days after the yellow fever booster vaccination. The source of this sequence is a man aged 18 to 30 who received the YFV17D yellow fever vaccine. V gene TRBV20-1 combines with J gene TRBJ2-2; TRBD2 is a possible D gene (6 bases). Here the CDR3 reads CSARGAGTGELFF. As DNA, the CDR3 is TGCAGTGCTAGAGGTGCGGGAACCGGGGAGCTGTTTTTT.